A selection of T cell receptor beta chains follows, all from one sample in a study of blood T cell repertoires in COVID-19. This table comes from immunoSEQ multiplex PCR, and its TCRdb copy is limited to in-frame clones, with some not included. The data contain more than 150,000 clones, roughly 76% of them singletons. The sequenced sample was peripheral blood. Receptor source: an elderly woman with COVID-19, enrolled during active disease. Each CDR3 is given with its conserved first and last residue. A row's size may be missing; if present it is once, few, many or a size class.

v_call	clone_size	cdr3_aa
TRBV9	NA	CASSFSGTGRETQYF
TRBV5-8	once	CASSHYEQYF
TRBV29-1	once	CSVGVALTDTQYF
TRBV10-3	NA	CAISDPGRYGYTF
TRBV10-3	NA	CAIRDSEDYGYTF
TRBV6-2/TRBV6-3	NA	CASSTQKTGHPYEQYF
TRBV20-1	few	CSGTVQETQYF
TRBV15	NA	CATSRVGTVPLFF
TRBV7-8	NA	CASSPTSGIGAGELFF
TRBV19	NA	CASSIGRGEAFF
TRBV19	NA	CASTPKTGYNSPLHF
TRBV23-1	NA	CASSPTGGNEQFF
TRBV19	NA	CASSIHGLRETQYF
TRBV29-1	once	CSVATSGDTDTQYF
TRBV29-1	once	CSVARPDLYGYTF
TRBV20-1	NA	CSARIGRDLFF
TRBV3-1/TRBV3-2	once	CASSRDIGAEQFF
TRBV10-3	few	CAIRPVAGGGFNEQFF
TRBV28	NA	CASSFSPPGTGGSEQYF
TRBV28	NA	CASSLNSRGGFYGYTF
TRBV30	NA	CAWRAGTSTDTQYF
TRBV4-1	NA	CASSQEARGFEKLFF
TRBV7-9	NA	CASSLGLGGARDEKLFF
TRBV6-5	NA	CASSYSGQGIDYGYTF
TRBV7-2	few	CASSLTDRGVADTQYF
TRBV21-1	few	CASSNWQGCTDTQYF
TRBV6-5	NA	CASSYATGNYGYTF
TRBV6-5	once	CASTSRGSSTDTQYF
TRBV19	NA	CASSLSWDRGGNIQYF
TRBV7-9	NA	CASRTPREPSETQYF
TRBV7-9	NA	CASTATYNSPLHF
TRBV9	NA	CASSVGGGVNSPLHF
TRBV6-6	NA	CASRSAGEQYF
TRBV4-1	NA	CASSQPRLAKWDEQFF
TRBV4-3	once	CASSLHIRDKLYEQYF
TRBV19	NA	CASRAGLQGAYGYTF
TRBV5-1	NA	CASSLWPQRGRSTDTQYF
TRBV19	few	CASSIDLDRGTDGYTF
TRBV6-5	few	CASSYGGQTGEQYF
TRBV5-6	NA	CASSLFTSGGRTDTQYF
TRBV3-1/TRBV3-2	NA	CASSQVGVRAFF
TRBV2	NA	CASSEQGHENTEAFF
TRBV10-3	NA	CAIKGLGAHEQYF
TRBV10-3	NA	CAISVEVTDTQYF
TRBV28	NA	CASKADSRNQPQHF
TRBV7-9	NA	CASSLGTGGQSGNTIYF
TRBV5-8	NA	CASSLGLAGGVNEQFF
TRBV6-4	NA	CASSRGRKMLNEQFF
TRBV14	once	CASSQDPGLRTDTQYF
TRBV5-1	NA	CASSPTGDHSGNTIYF
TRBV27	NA	CASRQAGGLSTEAFF
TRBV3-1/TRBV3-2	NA	CASSPLAGGYQETQYF
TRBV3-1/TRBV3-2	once	CASSQFPVSPGELFF
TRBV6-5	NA	CASSLGQPLTYGYTF
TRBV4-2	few	CASSQDGLAGDEGFF
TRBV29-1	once	CSVATDYNSPLHF
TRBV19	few	CASSIGGQSGYTF
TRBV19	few	CASSKVATSGTREQFF
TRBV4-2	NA	CASSQDVYTGELFF
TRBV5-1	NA	CASSLSRDRGNGAQNTEAFF